This entry describes one TCR beta chain. Template for every sorted-subset replicate PCR totaled about 0.2 ug DNA, around 33,000 T cell genomes. Some clones are missing from TCRdb's copy, which holds only in-frame ones; the method was immunoSEQ multiplex PCR. The repertoire holds fewer than 200,000 clones, with around 63% as singletons. Deletions cut 5 bases from V and 1 base from J, with 8 bases between. CDR1 and CDR2 from the germline V gene are LNHNV and YYDKDF (reference sequence). The CDR3 is 13 amino acids. The source of the sample is a study of shared clonotypes between healthy human individuals. Study as a whole: The plates for each donor numbered three CD4 naive, three CD4 memory, two CD8 naive and one CD8 memory.

The receptor comes from a man between 25 and 39 years old in good health. Material for sequencing was memory CD4+ T cells sorted from blood. Subset denoted: CD45RA-negative fraction. V is TRBV15 and J is TRBJ1-1; possible D gene TRBD1, 5 bases. Written as DNA, the CDR3 is TGTGCCACCAGCTTGGGACGGAACACTGAAGCTTTCTTT. This encodes CATSLGRNTEAFF.